Listed below are T cell receptor beta chains from one sample, sequenced in a study of siplizumab effects on memory and regulatory T cells. The data were produced by immunoSEQ multiplex PCR, yet TCRdb's version contains in-frame clones alone and is incomplete. The repertoire has 95,000 to 110,000 clones, 85% to 95% of them found once; the top ten carry 0.6% to 0.7%. The sequenced material came from Tregs sorted from blood. These receptors all stem from a human donor in good health. Both conserved end residues are part of each CDR3. Each record gives: J gene, clone size, D gene, V gene, CDR3 protein, CDR3 DNA. A D gene is named only where the DNA matches it firmly. Clone size is not always given. Where it is, it says once, few, many or a class for expanded clones.

TRBJ2-5,NA,NA,TRBV6-5,CASSYSSARARETQYF,TGTGCCAGCAGTTACTCGAGTGCCAGGGCGAGGGAGACCCAGTACTTC
TRBJ2-3,NA,TRBD2,TRBV6-1,CASSEVGGTDTQYF,TGTGCCAGCAGTGAAGTGGGGGGGACAGATACGCAGTATTTT
TRBJ2-3,NA,NA,TRBV9,CASSLGRGQLRDTQYF,TGTGCCAGCAGCCTAGGGAGAGGACAGCTTAGGGATACGCAGTATTTT
TRBJ1-2,NA,NA,TRBV5-1,CASSRPSTLPSGYGYTF,TGCGCCAGCAGCCGTCCCTCGACTCTACCGAGCGGCTATGGCTACACCTTC
TRBJ1-4,NA,NA,TRBV6-6,CASSVGTAQLFF,TGTGCCAGCAGTGTCGGGACCGCCCAACTGTTTTTT
TRBJ1-4,NA,NA,TRBV4-1,CASSNRAGGGRNEKLFF,TGCGCCAGCAGCAACCGAGCAGGAGGGGGTCGGAATGAAAAACTGTTTTTT
TRBJ1-1,NA,NA,TRBV2,CASSDGQRTEAFF,TGTGCCAGCAGTGATGGCCAGAGGACTGAAGCCTTCTTT
TRBJ2-7,NA,NA,TRBV5-1,CASSLLASGGGDEQYF,TGCGCCAGCAGCTTGTTGGCGTCGGGAGGGGGCGACGAGCAGTACTTC
TRBJ1-2,NA,NA,TRBV5-6,CASSLVGRQDGYTF,TGTGCCAGCAGCTTGGTGGGGAGACAGGATGGCTACACCTTC
TRBJ2-4,NA,NA,TRBV18,CASSSYPGAKNIQYF,TGTGCCAGCTCATCATACCCTGGGGCCAAAAACATTCAGTACTTC
TRBJ2-7,NA,NA,TRBV7-9,CASSTTGPQYF,TGTGCCAGCAGCACGACAGGACCGCAGTACTTC
TRBJ1-2,NA,NA,TRBV5-1,CASSLTRNYGYTF,TGCGCCAGCAGCTTGACAAGAAACTATGGCTACACCTTC
TRBJ2-1,NA,TRBD2,TRBV9,CASSPRGAGGLTYNEQFF,TGTGCCAGCAGCCCCCGGGGAGCGGGGGGCCTAACCTACAATGAGCAGTTCTTC
TRBJ2-1,NA,NA,TRBV11-3,CASSLGAGTYNEQFF,TGTGCCAGCAGCTTAGGGGCCGGGACTTACAATGAGCAGTTCTTC
TRBJ2-7,NA,NA,TRBV7-8,CASSLSDSYEQYF,TGTGCCAGCAGCTTATCGGACAGCTACGAGCAGTACTTC
TRBJ2-3,NA,NA,TRBV19,CARPTWDQLGNF,TGTGCCAGACCGACATGGGACCAATTGGGGAATTTT
TRBJ2-7,NA,TRBD2,TRBV29-1,CSVEGVAGAPSYEQYF,TGCAGCGTTGAAGGGGTAGCGGGAGCCCCCTCCTACGAGCAGTACTTC
TRBJ2-7,few,NA,TRBV11-1,CASSYGPSYEQYF,TGTGCCAGCAGCTACGGACCCTCCTACGAGCAGTACTTC
TRBJ1-2,NA,NA,TRBV6-5,CASSYNGAGYGYTF,TGTGCCAGCAGTTATAACGGCGCCGGCTACGGCTACACCTTC
TRBJ2-5,once,NA,TRBV15,CATSRDQGAGVAQETQYF,TGTGCCACCAGCAGAGATCAGGGGGCGGGAGTTGCCCAAGAGACCCAGTACTTC
TRBJ2-5,NA,NA,TRBV25-1,CASSEPGRRGNAQYF,TGTGCCAGCAGTGAACCAGGACGGCGGGGAAACGCCCAGTACTTC
TRBJ2-1,NA,NA,TRBV11-3,CASSLLASYNEQFF,TGTGCCAGCAGCTTACTAGCGAGCTACAATGAGCAGTTCTTC
TRBJ2-7,NA,NA,TRBV4-1,CASSQVSGLEQYF,TGCGCCAGCAGCCAAGTTTCGGGGCTCGAGCAGTACTTC
TRBJ2-7,NA,NA,TRBV2,CASIRRGNYEQYF,TGTGCCAGCATCCGTCGCGGAAACTACGAGCAGTACTTC
TRBJ1-1,NA,NA,TRBV6-6,CASSGVNTEAFF,TGTGCCAGCAGCGGGGTGAACACTGAAGCTTTCTTT
TRBJ2-2,NA,TRBD2,TRBV7-6,CASSFGLAGVDGELFF,TGTGCCAGCAGCTTCGGACTAGCGGGAGTGGACGGGGAGCTGTTTTTT
TRBJ1-1,NA,TRBD1,TRBV2,CASVTGGGTEAFF,TGTGCCAGCGTTACAGGGGGCGGAACTGAAGCTTTCTTT
TRBJ1-5,NA,TRBD1,TRBV5-6,CASSPDRGHGPQHF,TGTGCCAGCAGCCCCGACAGGGGTCATGGGCCCCAGCATTTT
TRBJ1-6,once,TRBD1,TRBV10-3,CAISMEQGVNSPLHF,TGTGCCATCAGTATGGAACAGGGGGTAAATTCACCCCTCCACTTT
TRBJ1-2,NA,NA,TRBV5-1,CASSLAPGQTRDYGYTF,TGCGCCAGCAGCTTGGCACCCGGTCAGACAAGGGACTATGGCTACACCTTC
TRBJ1-2,NA,NA,TRBV19,CASSIRRYGYTF,TGTGCCAGTAGTATACGGAGATATGGCTACACCTTC
TRBJ2-2,NA,NA,TRBV7-3,CASSQQGRTGELFF,TGTGCCAGCAGCCAACAGGGCCGCACCGGGGAGCTGTTTTTT
TRBJ2-3,NA,NA,TRBV4-2,CASSQSTTSTDTQYF,TGTGCCAGCAGCCAATCCACCACGAGCACAGATACGCAGTATTTT
TRBJ2-7,NA,TRBD2,TRBV4-2,CASSQVEGGGYEQYF,TGTGCCAGCAGCCAAGTGGAAGGCGGGGGCTACGAGCAGTACTTC
TRBJ2-5,NA,TRBD2,TRBV5-4,CASRTSGAETQYF,TGTGCCAGCAGGACTAGCGGGGCGGAGACCCAGTACTTC